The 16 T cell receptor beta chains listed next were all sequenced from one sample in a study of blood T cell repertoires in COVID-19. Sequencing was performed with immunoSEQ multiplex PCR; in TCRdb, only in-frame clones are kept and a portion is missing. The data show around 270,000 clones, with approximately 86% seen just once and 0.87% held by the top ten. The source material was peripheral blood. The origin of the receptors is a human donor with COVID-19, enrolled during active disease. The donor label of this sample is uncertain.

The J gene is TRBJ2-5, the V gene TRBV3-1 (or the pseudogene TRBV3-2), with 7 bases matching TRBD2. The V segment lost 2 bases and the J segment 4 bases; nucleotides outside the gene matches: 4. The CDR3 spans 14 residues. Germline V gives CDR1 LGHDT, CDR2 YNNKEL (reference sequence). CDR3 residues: CASSQSRGGETQYF. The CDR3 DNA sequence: TGTGCCAGCAGCCAAAGCCGCGGGGGAGAGACCCAGTACTTC.

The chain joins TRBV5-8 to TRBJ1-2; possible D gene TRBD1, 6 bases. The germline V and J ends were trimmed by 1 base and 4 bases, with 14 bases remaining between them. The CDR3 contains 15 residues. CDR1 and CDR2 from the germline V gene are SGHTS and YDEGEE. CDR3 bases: TGTGCCAGCAGCTTGCATCCGGACAGCGCCTATGGCTACACCTTC. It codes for CASSLHPDSAYGYTF.

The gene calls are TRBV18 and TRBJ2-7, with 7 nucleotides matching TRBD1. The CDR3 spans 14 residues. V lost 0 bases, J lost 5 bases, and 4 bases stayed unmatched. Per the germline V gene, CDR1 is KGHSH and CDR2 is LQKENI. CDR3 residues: CASSPPTGTNEQYF. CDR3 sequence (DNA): TGTGCCAGCTCACCACCGACAGGGACCAACGAGCAGTACTTC.

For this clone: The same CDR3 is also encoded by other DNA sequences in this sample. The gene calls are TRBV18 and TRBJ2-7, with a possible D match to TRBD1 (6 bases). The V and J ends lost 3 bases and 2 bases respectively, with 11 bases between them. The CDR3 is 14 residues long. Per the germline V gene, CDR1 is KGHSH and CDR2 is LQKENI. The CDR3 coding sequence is TGTGCCAGCTCACCTGGGACATCAACCTACGAGCAGTACTTC. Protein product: CASSPGTSTYEQYF.

CDR3 sequence: CASSEPGSPYGYTF. The CDR3, as DNA: TGTGCCAGCAGTGAACCGGGGAGTCCTTATGGCTACACCTTC. The chain uses TRBV25-1 and TRBJ1-2; D is unclear. This CDR3 contains 14 residues. Germline V gene data show CDR1 as MGHDK and CDR2 as SYGVNS. V lost 2 bases, J lost 5 bases, and 12 bases lay in between.

The CDR3 DNA reads TGTGCCAGCAGTTCCTTAAGACAGGGCCCCCAATTCCAGTACTTC. Translated: CASSSLRQGPQFQYF. The chain carries TRBV27 and TRBJ2-5; TRBD1 aligns across 7 bases. V trimming: 4 bases; J trimming: 10 bases; junction bases outside the gene matches: 15. The CDR3 has 15 residues. In germline, CDR1 is MNHEY, CDR2 SMNVEV (reference sequence).

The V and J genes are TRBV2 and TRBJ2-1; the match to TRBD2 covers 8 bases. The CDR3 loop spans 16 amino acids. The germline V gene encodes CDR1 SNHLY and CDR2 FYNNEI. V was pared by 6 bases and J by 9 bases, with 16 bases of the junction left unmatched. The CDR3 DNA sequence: TGTGCCAGCAGCGATTCCCGCGGGAGGAATCTGGGTGAGCAGTTCTTC. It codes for CASSDSRGRNLGEQFF.

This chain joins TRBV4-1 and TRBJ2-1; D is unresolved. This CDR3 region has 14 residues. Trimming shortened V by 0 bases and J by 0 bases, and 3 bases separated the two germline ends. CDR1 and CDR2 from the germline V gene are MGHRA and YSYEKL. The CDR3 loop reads CASSQEASYNEQFF. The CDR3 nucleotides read TGCGCCAGCAGCCAAGAGGCCTCCTACAATGAGCAGTTCTTC.

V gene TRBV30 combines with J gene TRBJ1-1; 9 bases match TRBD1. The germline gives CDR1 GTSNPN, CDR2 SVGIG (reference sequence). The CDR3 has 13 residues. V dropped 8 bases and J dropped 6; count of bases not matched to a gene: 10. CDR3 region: CAASKGTGPEAFF. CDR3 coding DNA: TGTGCCGCCTCGAAGGGGACAGGGCCTGAAGCTTTCTTT.

CDR3 nucleotide sequence: TGTGCCAGCTCTTACGGAGGGGGACTAGCGGGGGCATACGAGCAGTACTTC. Protein sequence: CASSYGGGLAGAYEQYF. This chain joins TRBV18 and TRBJ2-7; 14 bases fit TRBD2. The CDR3 spans 17 residues. Germline V gene sequence: CDR1 KGHSH, CDR2 LQKENI. V shed 6 bases, J shed 4 bases, and the junction held 11 bases outside the gene matches.

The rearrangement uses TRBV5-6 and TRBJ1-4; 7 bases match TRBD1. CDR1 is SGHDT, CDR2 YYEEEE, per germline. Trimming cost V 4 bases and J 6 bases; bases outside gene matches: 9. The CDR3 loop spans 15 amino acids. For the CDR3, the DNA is TGTGCCAGCAGCGACTTAGGGGGCGTGGATGAAAAACTGTTTTTT. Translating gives CASSDLGGVDEKLFF.

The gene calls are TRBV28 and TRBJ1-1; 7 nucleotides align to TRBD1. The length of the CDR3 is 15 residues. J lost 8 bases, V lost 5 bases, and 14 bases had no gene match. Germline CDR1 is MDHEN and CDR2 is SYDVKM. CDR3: CASSTYGGTVAEAFF. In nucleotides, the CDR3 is TGTGCCAGCAGTACTTATGGGGGGACAGTCGCCGAAGCTTTCTTT. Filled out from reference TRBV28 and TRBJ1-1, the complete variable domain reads DVKVTQSSRYLVKRTGEKVFLECVQDMDHENMFWYRQDPGLGLRLIYFSYDVKMKEKGDIPEGYSVSREKKERFSLILESASTNQTSMYLCASSTYGGTVAEAFFGQGTRLTVV.

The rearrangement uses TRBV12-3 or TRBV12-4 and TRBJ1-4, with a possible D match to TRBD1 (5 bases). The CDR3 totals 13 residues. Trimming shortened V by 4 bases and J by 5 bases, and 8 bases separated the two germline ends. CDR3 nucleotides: TGTGCCAGCAGTTCCCGACAGAATGAAAAACTGTTTTTT. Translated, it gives CASSSRQNEKLFF.

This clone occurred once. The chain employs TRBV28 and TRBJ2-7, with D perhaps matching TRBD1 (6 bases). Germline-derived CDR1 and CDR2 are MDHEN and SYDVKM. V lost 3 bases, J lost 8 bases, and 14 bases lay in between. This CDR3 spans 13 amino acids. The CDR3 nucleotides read TGTGCCAGCAGTTTGTCGGGCAGGGACAAGCAGTACTTC. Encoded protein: CASSLSGRDKQYF.

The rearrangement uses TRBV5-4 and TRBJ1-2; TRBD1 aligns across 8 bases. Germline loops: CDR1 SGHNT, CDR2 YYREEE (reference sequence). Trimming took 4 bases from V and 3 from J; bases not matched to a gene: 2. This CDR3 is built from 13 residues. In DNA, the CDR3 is TGTGCCAGCAGCCAGACAGGGGACTATGGCTACACCTTC. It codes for CASSQTGDYGYTF.

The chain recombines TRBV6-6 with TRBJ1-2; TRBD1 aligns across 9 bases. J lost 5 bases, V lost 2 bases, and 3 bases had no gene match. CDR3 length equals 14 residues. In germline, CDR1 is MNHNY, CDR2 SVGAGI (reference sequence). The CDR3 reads CASSYRDREYGYTF. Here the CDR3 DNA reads TGTGCCAGCAGTTACCGGGACAGGGAATATGGCTACACCTTC.